Sequencing of this TCR beta chain was carried out in a study of cytomegalovirus exposure and HLA in healthy donors. Study-level background: Most genotyped donors, 81% of about 430, had Caucasian-associated genetic ancestry. The study, taken as a whole, reports: In vitro data verified three CMV-associated chains as specific for CMV antigens. Across donors, sequencing depth was assumed by presence/absence analyses to be roughly uniform. Using the classifier, cytomegalovirus status was reportedly diagnosed with high specificity and sensitivity.

The study ran its PCR with 60 Vbeta and 13 Jbeta primers. Clones were read by immunoSEQ multiplex PCR, and TCRdb kept only the in-frame ones, dropping some. The sample carries over 200,000 clones, more than 65% recorded once. A word on this clone: What it binds is not known.

V gave up 3 bases and J gave up 0 bases; unmatched junction bases: 11. This CDR3 has 19 residues. Germline CDR1 KGHSH, CDR2 LQKENI. V and J are TRBV18 and TRBJ2-3, with TRBD2 matching 11 bases. This TCR was recovered from a woman in her thirties in good health and CMV-seronegative. The sample was PBMCs. CDR3 protein: CASSPQRLAGGTSTDTQYF. CDR3 nucleotide sequence: TGTGCCAGCTCACCCCAGCGGCTAGCGGGGGGAACTAGCACAGATACGCAGTATTTT.